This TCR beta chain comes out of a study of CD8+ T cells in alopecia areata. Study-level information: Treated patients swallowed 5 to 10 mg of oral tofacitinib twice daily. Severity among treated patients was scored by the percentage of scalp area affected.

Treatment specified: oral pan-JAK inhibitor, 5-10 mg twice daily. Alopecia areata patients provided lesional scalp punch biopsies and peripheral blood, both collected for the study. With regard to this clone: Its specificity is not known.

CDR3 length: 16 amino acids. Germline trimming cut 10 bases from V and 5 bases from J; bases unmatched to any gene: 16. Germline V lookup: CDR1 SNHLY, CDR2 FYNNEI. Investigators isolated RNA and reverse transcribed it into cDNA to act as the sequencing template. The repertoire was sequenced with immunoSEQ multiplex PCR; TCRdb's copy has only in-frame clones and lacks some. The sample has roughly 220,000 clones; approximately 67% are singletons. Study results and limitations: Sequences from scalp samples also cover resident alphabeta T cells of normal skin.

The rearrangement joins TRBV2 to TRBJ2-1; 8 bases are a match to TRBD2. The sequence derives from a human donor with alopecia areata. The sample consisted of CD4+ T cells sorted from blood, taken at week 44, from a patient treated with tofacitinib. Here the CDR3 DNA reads TGTGCCACCCAAAAAATAACGGGGGGGCTGAACAATGAGCAGTTCTTC. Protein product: CATQKITGGLNNEQFF.